These 4 T cell receptor beta chains came from one sample sequenced in a study of blood T cell repertoires in COVID-19. Data came from immunoSEQ multiplex PCR; TCRdb stores just in-frame clones and leaves some out. The sample yields about 74,000 clones, 84% seen once. Sequencing was performed on peripheral blood. Receptors were obtained from a man aged 70-80 years with acute or convalescent COVID-19.

The chain links TRBV6-6 to TRBJ1-5; D might be TRBD1 (5 bases). The length of the CDR3 is 14 residues. Trimming pared 3 bases from V and 0 bases from J, leaving 6 bases between. Per germline, CDR1 MNHNY and CDR2 SVGAGI (reference sequence). CDR3 DNA sequence: TGTGCCAGCAGTTATAGGGGTAGCAATCAGCCCCAGCATTTT. Protein product: CASSYRGSNQPQHF.

V gene TRBV9 combines with J gene TRBJ1-2; the D gene is possibly TRBD1 (6 bases). The V gene's germline CDR1 is SGDLS and CDR2 YYNGEE. V lost 2 bases to trimming and J lost 5 bases, with 19 bases between them. This CDR3 has 16 residues. The CDR3 nucleotides read TGTGCCAGCAGCGTCCGGGACACAACCTCCCCTTATGGCTACACCTTC. It encodes CASSVRDTTSPYGYTF.

The V and J genes are TRBV6-6 and TRBJ2-3, with TRBD2 as a possible D gene (5 bases). Trimming cost V 8 bases and J 2 bases, with 17 bases left between them. This CDR3 region has 15 residues. Germline V gives CDR1 MNHNY, CDR2 SVGAGI (reference sequence). The CDR3 sequence: CASATRAGHTDTQYF. The CDR3 DNA reads as TGTGCCAGCGCGACGAGGGCGGGCCACACAGATACGCAGTATTTT.

The V gene is TRBV28, the J gene TRBJ2-6; D ambiguous. Trimming took off 3 bases at V and 4 bases at J, with 4 bases between the two ends. Per the germline V gene, CDR1 is MDHEN and CDR2 is SYDVKM. This CDR3 has 13 residues. In nucleotides, the CDR3 is TGTGCCAGCAGTTTGAGCGGGGCCAACGTCCTGACTTTC. Translating gives CASSLSGANVLTF.